One and the same sample provided the 26 T cell receptor beta chains below, sequenced in a study of blood T cell repertoires in COVID-19 (dated by TCRdb to about 2020). The library relied on the immunoSEQ multiplex PCR assay. Sourced from immuneACCESS, this table was stored by TCRdb with only in-frame sequences that have V and J called. A share of the clones is absent; for the studies checked, an unresolved V gene accounts for under half, and the remainder has no known explanation. This sample is represented by some 65,000 clones; less than 95% of them were singletons. Around 0.47% of the sample is taken by the ten largest. Source material: peripheral blood. Receptors originate from a man in his forties or fifties with COVID-19, enrolled during active disease.

The gene calls are TRBV11-2 and TRBJ2-7; the D gene is possibly TRBD2 (6 bases). Trimming took off 5 bases at V and 0 bases at J, with 14 bases between the two ends. This CDR3 spans 15 amino acids. Germline CDR1 reads SGHAT; CDR2 reads FQNNGV. The CDR3 protein is CASSAIRGNSYEQYF. CDR3 sequence (DNA): TGTGCCAGCAGCGCCATCCGCGGGAACTCCTACGAGCAGTACTTC. The full variable domain, rest sourced from reference TRBV11-2 and TRBJ2-7, is EAGVAQSPRYKIIEKRQSVAFWCNPISGHATLYWYQQILGQGPKLLIQFQNNGVVDDSQLPKDRFSAERLKGVDSTLKIQPAKLEDSAVYLCASSAIRGNSYEQYFGPGTRLTVT.

CDR3 coding DNA: TGTGCCAGCAGCTTAGAGGGACTTTTGAACACCGGGGAGCTGTTTTTT. Protein: CASSLEGLLNTGELFF. The gene calls are TRBV7-9 and TRBJ2-2; maybe TRBD2 (6 bases). CDR3 length equals 16 residues. CDR1 and CDR2 (germline): SEHNR, FQNEAQ (reference sequence). The germline V and J ends were trimmed by 1 base and 1 base, with 10 bases remaining between them.

This rearrangement joins TRBV28 to TRBJ2-7, with D unresolved. The CDR3 sequence is 13 residues long. Germline loops: CDR1 MDHEN, CDR2 SYDVKM. V lost 3 bases, J lost 5 bases, and 11 bases lay in between. CDR3 bases: TGTGCCAGCAGTTTTCTGCATCGGGACGAGCAGTACTTC. It yields the protein CASSFLHRDEQYF.

Concerning this clone itself: In the same sample, other DNA sequences code for this CDR3. V gene TRBV7-9 combines with J gene TRBJ2-4; D is unresolved. Germline V CDR1 and CDR2: SEHNR, FQNEAQ (reference sequence). The CDR3 has 12 residues. Trimming cost V 2 bases and J 5 bases, with 4 bases left between them. In nucleotides, the CDR3 is TGTGCCAGCAGCTTACGGGAAAACATTCAGTACTTC. It specifies CASSLRENIQYF.

The rearrangement uses TRBV5-1 and TRBJ2-2; maybe TRBD2 (7 bases). CDR1 is SGHRS, CDR2 YFSETQ, per germline. Deletions cut 1 base from V and 3 bases from J, with 10 bases between. The CDR3 length is 15 residues. CDR3 sequence: CASSLREGDTGELFF. DNA for the CDR3: TGCGCCAGCAGCTTGAGGGAGGGGGACACCGGGGAGCTGTTTTTT. The whole variable domain, filled in from reference TRBV5-1 and TRBJ2-2, reads KAGVTQTPRYLIKTRGQQVTLSCSPISGHRSVSWYQQTPGQGLQFLFEYFSETQRNKGNFPGRFSGRQFSNSRSEMNVSTLELGDSALYLCASSLREGDTGELFFGEGSRLTVL.

The chain joins TRBV6-5 to TRBJ2-7; maybe TRBD2 (6 bases). The CDR3 is 13 amino acids. Germline lookup yields CDR1 MNHEY and CDR2 SVGAGI. V dropped 7 bases and J dropped 7 bases, with 17 bases sitting between them. CDR3 loop: CASTPAGVREQYF. CDR3 DNA: TGTGCCAGCACCCCAGCGGGCGTAAGAGAGCAGTACTTC.

The chain couples TRBV5-6 to TRBJ1-6; D is possibly TRBD1 (5 bases). V gave up 1 base and J gave up 7 bases, with 12 bases separating them. The germline gives CDR1 SGHDT, CDR2 YYEEEE. The CDR3 is made up of 15 amino acids. The CDR3 DNA reads as TGTGCCAGCAGCTTGTGGTCAGGGTACAATTCACCCCTCCACTTT. Translated: CASSLWSGYNSPLHF.

The chain carries TRBV19 and TRBJ2-3; 7 positions agree with TRBD2. J gave up 0 bases and V 7 bases, and 7 bases lay outside the gene matches. Germline V CDR1 and CDR2: LNHDA, SQIVND (reference sequence). The CDR3 length is 15 residues. The CDR3 DNA reads as TGTGCCAGTAAAAGGCTAGCGGTTAGCACAGATACGCAGTATTTT. It codes for CASKRLAVSTDTQYF.

The V call is TRBV4-3, the J call TRBJ2-5, with TRBD1 matching 8 bases. CDR1 and CDR2 (germline): LGHNA, YSLEER. The CDR3 has 16 residues. The trim removed 5 bases at V and 5 bases at J, leaving 13 bases unmatched. The CDR3 is CASSAQWDRPGETQYF. As DNA, the CDR3 is TGCGCCAGCAGCGCCCAGTGGGACAGGCCTGGGGAGACCCAGTACTTC.

V and J are TRBV7-8 and TRBJ2-1; D is perhaps TRBD2 (6 bases). The CDR3 extends over 15 amino acids. Between the trimmed V and J ends, which lost 5 bases and 4 bases, there was a span of 15 bases. Per germline, CDR1 SGHVS and CDR2 FQNEAQ. The CDR3 here is CASSRRTTTYNEQFF. CDR3 DNA sequence: TGTGCCAGCAGCCGAAGGACTACTACTTACAATGAGCAGTTCTTC.

The chain is built from TRBV10-3 and TRBJ2-7; possibly TRBD2 for D (5 bases). Germline V gives CDR1 ENHRY, CDR2 SYGVKD. Trimming pared 8 bases from V and 0 bases from J, leaving 8 bases between. The CDR3 consists of 12 residues. The CDR3 here is CAIGSPSYEQYF. CDR3 nucleotides: TGTGCCATCGGGAGTCCCTCCTACGAGCAGTACTTC.

The chain couples TRBV21-1 to TRBJ1-4; no DNA check was done on the table's D call, TRBD1. TRBV21-1 is an annotated pseudogene. The CDR3 has 16 residues. CDR3 protein: CASSKERAGVDEKLFF. CDR3 in DNA: TGTGCCAGCAGCAAAGAAAGGGCAGGGGTCGATGAAAAACTGTTTTTT.

The chain has TRBV5-6 and TRBJ2-1; TRBD2 aligns across 7 bases. This CDR3 has 16 amino acids. The V and J ends lost 4 bases and 4 bases, in that order; junction bases with no gene match: 11. Per germline, CDR1 SGHDT and CDR2 YYEEEE. CDR3 loop: CASSGPGLGAYNEQFF. The CDR3 coding sequence is TGTGCCAGCAGCGGGCCCGGACTAGGGGCTTACAATGAGCAGTTCTTC.

The chain carries TRBV6-5 and TRBJ1-2; possible D gene TRBD1, 6 bases. Germline assignment: CDR1 MNHEY and CDR2 SVGAGI. CDR3 length: 14 amino acids. Deletions cut 7 bases from V and 5 bases from J, with 17 bases between. This CDR3 reads CASKSTGTLYGYTF. CDR3 bases: TGTGCCAGCAAGAGCACCGGGACACTTTATGGCTACACCTTC.

The V and J genes are TRBV2 and TRBJ2-2; 10 nucleotides match TRBD2. Trimming removed 6 bases from V and 4 bases from J; junction bases left unmatched: 11. The CDR3 is 17 amino acids. Per the germline V gene, CDR1 is SNHLY and CDR2 is FYNNEI. CDR3 nucleotides: TGTGCCAGCAGGGAATCGCTAGCGGGAGTTGTCACCGGGGAGCTGTTTTTT. It yields the protein CASRESLAGVVTGELFF.

The V gene is TRBV4-2, the J gene TRBJ1-5; tentative D call: TRBD1 (6 bases). CDR1 and CDR2 (germline): LGHNA, YNFKEQ. The CDR3 covers 17 residues. Deletions cut 6 bases from V and 5 bases from J, with 23 bases between. The CDR3 sequence is CASSRNMGGPGDQPQHF. CDR3 nucleotides: TGTGCCAGCAGTCGTAACATGGGTGGGCCAGGGGATCAGCCCCAGCATTTT.

The J gene is TRBJ2-1, the V gene TRBV4-3; 10 positions match TRBD2. This CDR3 has 16 amino acids. In germline, CDR1 is LGHNA, CDR2 YSLEER. Germline trimming cut 0 bases from V and 4 bases from J; bases unmatched to any gene: 3. DNA for the CDR3: TGCGCCAGCAGCCAAGAAGGACTAGCGGCTTACAATGAGCAGTTCTTC. Its protein is CASSQEGLAAYNEQFF.

This rearrangement joins TRBV6-4 to TRBJ2-3; a possible D gene is TRBD1 (6 bases). Germline V gene sequence: CDR1 MRHNA, CDR2 SNTAGT. This CDR3 region has 15 residues. The ends were cut back, 4 bases at V and 3 bases at J, with 14 bases in the middle. As DNA, the CDR3 is TGTGCCAGCAGTGTCGTCAGGGGAAAAACAGATACGCAGTATTTT. Its protein is CASSVVRGKTDTQYF.

The chain is built from TRBV12-3 or TRBV12-4 and TRBJ1-2, with 7 nucleotides matching TRBD1. After removal of 7 bases from V and 7 bases from J, the junction contained 9 bases not matched to a gene. The CDR3 runs 13 residues. The CDR3 sequence: CASTVEGAGGYTF. The CDR3, as DNA: TGTGCCAGCACCGTAGAGGGGGCCGGTGGCTACACCTTC.

The J gene is TRBJ1-1, the V gene TRBV5-1, with a weak D call TRBD1 (5 bases). V was clipped by 0 bases and J by 5 bases, with 14 bases between them. Looked up from germline, CDR1 is SGHRS and CDR2 is YFSETQ. The CDR3 runs 15 residues. Here the CDR3 reads CASSLVAGSNTEAFF. CDR3 coding DNA: TGCGCCAGCAGCTTGGTGGCAGGGTCTAATACTGAAGCTTTCTTT.

This chain connects TRBV5-1 to TRBJ1-6; D not resolved. Per germline, CDR1 SGHRS and CDR2 YFSETQ. The CDR3 has 14 amino acids. V lost 4 bases and J lost 7, with 12 bases in between. The CDR3 sequence is CASSNRTANSPLHF. The CDR3 DNA reads as TGCGCCAGCAGCAATAGGACTGCAAATTCACCCCTCCACTTT.

The chain is built from TRBV5-1 and TRBJ1-1; 9 bases match TRBD1. Germline V gives CDR1 SGHRS, CDR2 YFSETQ. The CDR3 has 13 amino acids. With 8 bases clipped from V and 2 bases from J, the junction kept 4 bases outside the gene matches. The CDR3 nucleotides are TGCGCCAGTAGAACAGGGGGCAACACTGAAGCTTTCTTT. It yields the protein CASRTGGNTEAFF.

V and J are TRBV27 and TRBJ2-6, with TRBD1 as a possible D gene (6 bases). The germline gives CDR1 MNHEY, CDR2 SMNVEV (reference sequence). There are 17 residues in the CDR3. V lost 3 bases, J lost 0 bases, and 12 bases lay in between. CDR3 region: CASSFRLDSSGANVLTF. DNA for the CDR3: TGTGCCAGCAGTTTTCGTCTGGACAGCTCTGGGGCCAACGTCCTGACTTTC.

The rearrangement joins TRBV6-4 to TRBJ1-5; 11 bases are shared with TRBD1. Germline V gene data show CDR1 as MRHNA and CDR2 as SNTAGT. V was pared by 6 bases and J by 7 bases, with 2 bases of the junction left unmatched. The CDR3 is 13 amino acids. The CDR3 DNA reads TGTGCCAGCAGCCGGACAGGGGGCCAGCCCCAGCATTTT. Translated: CASSRTGGQPQHF.

The rearrangement joins TRBV15 to TRBJ2-3, with D perhaps matching TRBD2 (5 bases). This CDR3 has 14 amino acids. V was pared by 1 base and J by 2 bases, with 7 bases between. Germline loops: CDR1 LNHNV, CDR2 YYDKDF (reference sequence). In DNA, the CDR3 is TGTGCCACCAGCAGAGCGGGATTCACAGATACGCAGTATTTT. It specifies CATSRAGFTDTQYF.

This clone is termed medium-sized. The chain uses TRBV15 and TRBJ1-3; tentatively, D is TRBD1 (5 bases). The V gene lost 3 bases and the J gene lost 6 bases, with 15 bases spanning the gap. Germline V gene data show CDR1 as LNHNV and CDR2 as YYDKDF (reference sequence). The CDR3 runs to 15 residues. This CDR3 is CATSRVSGVANTIYF. CDR3 nucleotides: TGTGCCACCAGCAGGGTCTCGGGGGTGGCAAACACCATATATTTT. Filled out from reference TRBV15 and TRBJ1-3, the complete variable domain reads DAMVIQNPRYQVTQFGKPVTLSCSQTLNHNVMYWYQQKSSQAPKLLFHYYDKDFNNEADTPDNFQSRRPNTSFCFLDIRSPGLGDTAMYLCATSRVSGVANTIYFGEGSWLTVV.